The clone carrying this TCR beta chain has a handful of counts. This sample is part of a study of T-cell memory formation after mild COVID-19. TCRdb ran MiXCR on the 5' RACE reads and lists one entry per CDR3 protein. The top ten clones hold approximately 21% of a sample with 250,000 to 350,000 distinct CDR3 sequences, roughly 21% of them seen once. This CDR3 is 14 amino acids long. Trimming took 6 bases from V and 3 from J; bases not matched to a gene: 7. Material: PBMCs or a T cell subset sorted from them (not recorded which). The TCR was taken from a man aged 18 to 35 who had mild COVID-19 (a few samples of this study predate the infection). Cell type and time point are not known. The chain employs TRBV12-3 or TRBV12-4 and TRBJ2-7; 8 bases agree with TRBD1. CDR3 sequence (DNA): TGTGCCAGCAGAACCGGACAGGGAGGCTACGAGCAGTACTTC. As protein: CASRTGQGGYEQYF.